The rows below give T cell receptor beta chains drawn from one sample of a study of shared clonotypes between healthy human individuals. The repertoire was sequenced with immunoSEQ multiplex PCR; TCRdb's copy has only in-frame clones and lacks some. The profile shows 2 million or so clones, 85% to 95% of them singletons. The sample was naive CD8+ T cells sorted from blood. These receptors originate from a man aged 18 to 29 in good health. CDR3s include the opening cysteine and the closing phenylalanine or tryptophan. A D gene is named only where the DNA matches it firmly. Some rows have no size entry. The others give once, few or many, or a class for an expanded clone.

TRBJ2-3 NA TRBD2 TRBV9 CASSVSKLAGGGTDTQYF TGTGCCAGCAGCGTCTCCAAACTAGCGGGGGGAGGAACAGATACGCAGTATTTT
TRBJ2-2 NA NA TRBV10-3 CAIDRDGNIPNTGELFF TGTGCCATCGACCGGGACGGGAATATCCCGAACACCGGGGAGCTGTTTTTT
TRBJ2-2 NA NA TRBV25-1 CASSELGSDSNTGELFF TGTGCCAGCAGTGAATTGGGAAGCGACTCGAACACCGGGGAGCTGTTTTTT
TRBJ2-7 NA TRBD2 TRBV6-5 CASSSFSGGPSYEQYF TGTGCCAGCAGTTCTTTTAGCGGGGGGCCCTCCTACGAGCAGTACTTC
TRBJ1-2 NA TRBD1 TRBV5-1 CASSFYGWTGEGGNYGYTF TGCGCCAGCAGCTTCTACGGCTGGACAGGGGAAGGAGGAAACTATGGCTACACCTTC
TRBJ2-7 once TRBD1 TRBV5-6 CASSLGQGWHEQYF TGTGCCAGCAGTCTAGGACAGGGATGGCACGAGCAGTACTTC
TRBJ2-7 NA TRBD2 TRBV7-2 CASSYPLEGGPYEQYF TGTGCCAGCAGCTACCCGCTCGAGGGAGGGCCATACGAGCAGTACTTC
TRBJ1-2 NA TRBD1 TRBV5-4 CASSLDRGHDGYTF TGTGCCAGCAGCTTGGACAGGGGGCATGATGGCTACACCTTC
TRBJ2-2 NA NA TRBV7-9 CASSLVTGRTTGELFF TGTGCCAGCAGCTTAGTAACAGGGAGGACCACCGGGGAGCTGTTTTTT
TRBJ2-7 NA NA TRBV6-1 CASTLRQDSLTEQYF TGTGCCAGCACTTTAAGACAGGACAGCCTTACAGAGCAGTACTTC
TRBJ2-1 NA TRBD1 TRBV7-9 CASSLGTGGRDEQFF TGTGCCAGCAGCTTAGGGACAGGGGGTCGGGATGAGCAGTTCTTC
TRBJ2-2 NA NA TRBV19 CASTGYTGELFF TGTGCCAGTACGGGGTACACCGGGGAGCTGTTTTTT
TRBJ2-1 once NA TRBV30 CAWSPSYNEQFF TGTGCCTGGAGTCCCTCCTACAATGAGCAGTTCTTC
TRBJ2-1 once NA TRBV7-9 CASSLGETGAGTRWNEQFF TGTGCCAGCAGCTTGGGAGAGACAGGGGCCGGGACTAGATGGAATGAGCAGTTCTTC
TRBJ1-5 NA TRBD1 TRBV28 CASSLDRGSNQPQHF TGTGCCAGCAGTTTAGACAGGGGTAGTAATCAGCCCCAGCATTTT
TRBJ1-6 NA TRBD1 TRBV27 CASTPTGSKSPLHF TGTGCCAGCACCCCGACAGGGAGTAAGTCACCCCTCCACTTT
TRBJ1-1 NA TRBD1 TRBV10-3 CAISEPKGQGANTEAFF TGTGCCATCAGTGAGCCAAAAGGACAGGGGGCCAACACTGAAGCTTTCTTT
TRBJ2-5 NA TRBD2 TRBV7-9 CASSLAGGAETQYF TGTGCCAGCAGCTTAGCGGGAGGGGCGGAGACCCAGTACTTC
TRBJ2-7 once NA TRBV5-6 CASSLRFTLQREQYF TGTGCCAGCAGCTTGCGGTTTACCCTCCAACGCGAGCAGTACTTC
TRBJ1-2 NA TRBD1 TRBV6-6 CASFADRVDGYTF TGTGCCAGCTTCGCGGACAGGGTAGACGGCTACACCTTC
TRBJ2-2 once NA TRBV2 CASLWGEDTGELFF TGTGCCAGCCTCTGGGGGGAAGACACCGGGGAGCTGTTTTTT
TRBJ1-6 NA NA TRBV30 CAWSVGELYNSPLHF TGTGCCTGGAGTGTCGGAGAGTTGTATAATTCACCCCTCCACTTT
TRBJ1-1 NA NA TRBV4-3 CASSQGPPSTEAFF TGCGCCAGCAGCCAAGGACCCCCGAGTACTGAAGCTTTCTTT
TRBJ1-2 NA NA TRBV28 CASSLWGAAVGYTF TGTGCCAGCAGTTTGTGGGGGGCGGCTGTTGGCTACACCTTC
TRBJ2-7 NA NA TRBV11-3 CASSPRDFPYEQYF TGTGCCAGCAGCCCGCGGGACTTTCCCTACGAGCAGTACTTC
TRBJ2-1 NA TRBD2 TRBV27 CASSLLAGGMTSYNEQFF TGTGCCAGCAGTTTACTAGCGGGGGGGATGACCTCCTACAATGAGCAGTTCTTC
TRBJ1-5 NA NA TRBV28 CASSPHKGVSNQPQHF TGTGCCAGCAGCCCTCATAAAGGGGTTAGCAATCAGCCCCAGCATTTT
TRBJ2-7 once NA TRBV2 CASSEGGRMHF TGTGCCAGCAGTGAAGGGGGACGGATGCACTTC
TRBJ1-1 NA NA TRBV4-3 CASSQSKEMNTEAFF TGCGCCAGCAGCCAGAGCAAGGAAATGAACACTGAAGCTTTCTTT
TRBJ2-3 NA NA TRBV4-1 CASSDGGGADTQYF TGCGCCAGCAGCGACGGGGGCGGCGCAGATACGCAGTATTTT
TRBJ1-2 NA TRBD1 TRBV9 CASSVAGDRPYGYTF TGTGCCAGCAGCGTAGCGGGGGACAGGCCCTATGGCTACACCTTC
TRBJ2-7 NA TRBD2 TRBV19 CASSIGTSGSDEQYF TGTGCCAGTAGTATAGGCACTAGCGGGAGCGACGAGCAGTACTTC
TRBJ1-1 NA NA TRBV9 CASSVGSDFEAFF TGTGCCAGCAGCGTAGGGTCCGATTTCGAAGCTTTCTTT
TRBJ1-1 NA TRBD1 TRBV9 CASSVEGGPAFF TGTGCCAGCAGCGTTGAAGGGGGCCCAGCTTTCTTT
TRBJ2-7 NA TRBD2 TRBV7-2 CASSFVGLAMRLQYF TGTGCCAGCAGCTTCGTAGGACTAGCGATGAGGTTGCAGTACTTC
TRBJ2-7 NA NA TRBV21-1 CASSIPLSDSTYEQYF TGTGCCAGCAGCATACCCCTCTCGGACAGCACCTACGAGCAGTACTTC
TRBJ1-4 NA NA TRBV30 CAWSVTAPNEKLFF TGTGCCTGGAGTGTGACAGCGCCTAATGAAAAACTGTTTTTT
TRBJ1-5 NA NA TRBV5-6 CASSLQGLGNQPQHF TGTGCCAGCAGCTTACAGGGACTGGGCAATCAGCCCCAGCATTTT
TRBJ2-5 few NA TRBV28 CASSLGGLETQYF TGTGCCAGCAGTTTGGGGGGGCTGGAGACCCAGTACTTC
TRBJ1-5 NA NA TRBV7-9 CASSLGAGQPQHF TGTGCCAGCAGCTTAGGGGCGGGACAGCCCCAGCATTTT
TRBJ2-5 NA TRBD2 TRBV7-8 CASSTGLAKETQYF TGTGCCAGCAGCACGGGACTAGCTAAAGAGACCCAGTACTTC
TRBJ1-2 NA TRBD1 TRBV11-1 CASSLERRQGSNYGYTF TGTGCCAGCAGCTTAGAGCGGAGACAGGGCTCTAACTATGGCTACACCTTC
TRBJ2-7 NA NA TRBV21-1 CAKMSGRDTYEQYF TGTGCCAAGATGAGCGGGAGGGACACCTACGAGCAGTACTTC
TRBJ2-7 NA TRBD2 TRBV12-5 CASGLVWDYYEQYF TGTGCTAGTGGTTTGGTATGGGACTACTACGAGCAGTACTTC
TRBJ2-7 NA NA TRBV4-1 CASSQGEEQYF TGCGCCAGCAGCCAGGGGGAAGAGCAGTACTTC
TRBJ1-2 NA NA TRBV5-6 CASSPGQSLLHGYTF TGTGCCAGCAGCCCAGGACAGAGTCTCCTCCATGGCTACACCTTC
TRBJ2-5 NA TRBD1 TRBV6-5 CASKGQGTETQYF TGTGCCAGCAAAGGACAGGGGACGGAGACCCAGTACTTC
TRBJ2-3 NA NA TRBV28 CASSFPLQGSKDTQYF TGTGCCAGCAGTTTCCCCCTACAGGGTTCCAAAGATACGCAGTATTTT
TRBJ2-7 NA TRBD2 TRBV10-1 CASSGRRASGIYEQYF TGCGCCAGCAGTGGCCGAAGGGCCAGCGGGATTTACGAGCAGTACTTC
TRBJ2-1 NA TRBD1 TRBV27 CASGRDRVVNEQFF TGTGCCAGCGGTCGGGACAGGGTAGTGAATGAGCAGTTCTTC
TRBJ1-2 NA NA TRBV4-3 CASSQEYGEVDYGYTF TGCGCCAGCAGCCAAGAGTACGGGGAGGTGGACTATGGCTACACCTTC
TRBJ2-7 few NA TRBV6-7 CASSYRKTGFAYEQYF TGTGCCAGCAGTTACAGGAAGACAGGCTTTGCCTACGAGCAGTACTTC
TRBJ2-1 NA TRBD1 TRBV9 CASSPPTGSNEQFF TGTGCCAGCAGCCCTCCGACAGGGAGCAATGAGCAGTTCTTC
TRBJ2-5 NA NA TRBV13 CASSLVGKSYQETQYF TGTGCCAGCAGCTTAGTGGGGAAGAGTTACCAAGAGACCCAGTACTTC
TRBJ2-3 NA TRBD2 TRBV2 CASSEEPLAGEVDTQYF TGTGCCAGCAGTGAAGAACCTCTAGCGGGGGAAGTAGATACGCAGTATTTT
TRBJ2-2 NA NA TRBV27 CASSLSIEGVGELFF TGTGCCAGCAGTTTATCGATCGAGGGTGTCGGGGAGCTGTTTTTT
TRBJ2-3 NA TRBD2 TRBV11-2 CASSLELAGIGTDTQYF TGTGCCAGCAGCTTAGAACTAGCGGGAATTGGCACAGATACGCAGTATTTT
TRBJ2-1 NA NA TRBV10-2 CASSESYSSPEQFF TGCGCCAGCAGTGAGTCTTATAGCTCCCCCGAGCAGTTCTTC
TRBJ1-2 NA TRBD1 TRBV5-4 CASSPDRGGYGYTF TGTGCCAGCAGCCCGGACAGGGGCGGCTATGGCTACACCTTC
TRBJ2-3 NA NA TRBV27 CASSEVGARAVTDTQYF TGTGCCAGCAGTGAGGTCGGGGCGAGGGCTGTTACAGATACGCAGTATTTT